This TCR beta chain was recorded in a study of T cell changes during pregnancy in multiple sclerosis. Repertoires were generated with immunoSEQ multiplex PCR, while TCRdb's copy carries only in-frame clones and drops some. The sample lists about 99,000 clones, about 93% occurring once. CDR3 length: 11 amino acids. V gave up 2 bases and J gave up 9 bases; unmatched junction bases: 1. CDR1 and CDR2 (germline): SQVTM, ANQGSEA. The chain couples TRBV29-1 to TRBJ2-1; TRBD1 agrees at 7 bases. The sequenced sample was peripheral blood, obtained after pregnancy. The sequence derives from a female donor with multiple sclerosis, enrolled in a pregnancy study. CDR3 DNA: TGCAGCGTTGAAAGGGGGCCTGAGCAGTTCTTC. The encoded protein is CSVERGPEQFF.